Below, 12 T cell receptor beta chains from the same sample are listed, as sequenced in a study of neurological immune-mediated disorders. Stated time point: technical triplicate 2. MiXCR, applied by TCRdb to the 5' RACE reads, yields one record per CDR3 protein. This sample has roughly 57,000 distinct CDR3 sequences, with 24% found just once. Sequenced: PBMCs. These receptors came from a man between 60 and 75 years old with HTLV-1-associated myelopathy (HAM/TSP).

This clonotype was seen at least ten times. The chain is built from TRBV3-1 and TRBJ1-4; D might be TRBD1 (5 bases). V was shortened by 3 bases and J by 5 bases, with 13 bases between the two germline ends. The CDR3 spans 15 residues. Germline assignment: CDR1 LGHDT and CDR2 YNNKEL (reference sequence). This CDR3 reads CASSHPGRQNEKLFF. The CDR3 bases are TGTGCCAGCAGCCACCCGGGACGGCAGAATGAAAAACTGTTTTTT.

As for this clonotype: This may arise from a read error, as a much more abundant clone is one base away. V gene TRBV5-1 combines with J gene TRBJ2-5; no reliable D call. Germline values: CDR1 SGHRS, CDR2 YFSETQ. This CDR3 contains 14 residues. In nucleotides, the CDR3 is TGCGCCAACAGCTTGTGGCGCAACCGAGAGACCCAGTACTTC. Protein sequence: CANSLWRNRETQYF.

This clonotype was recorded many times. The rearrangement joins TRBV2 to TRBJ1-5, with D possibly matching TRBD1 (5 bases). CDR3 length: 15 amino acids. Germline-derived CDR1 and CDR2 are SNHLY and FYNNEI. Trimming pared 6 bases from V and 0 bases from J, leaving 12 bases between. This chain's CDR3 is CASRMGRDSNQPQHF. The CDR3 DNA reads TGTGCCAGCAGGATGGGACGGGATAGCAATCAGCCCCAGCATTTT.

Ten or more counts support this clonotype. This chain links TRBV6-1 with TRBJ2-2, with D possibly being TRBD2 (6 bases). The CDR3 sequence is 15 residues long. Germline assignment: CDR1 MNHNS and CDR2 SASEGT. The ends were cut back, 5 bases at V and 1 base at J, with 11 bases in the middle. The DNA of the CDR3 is TGTGCCAGCAGTATACTAGCTGAGAACACCGGGGAGCTGTTTTTT. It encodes CASSILAENTGELFF.

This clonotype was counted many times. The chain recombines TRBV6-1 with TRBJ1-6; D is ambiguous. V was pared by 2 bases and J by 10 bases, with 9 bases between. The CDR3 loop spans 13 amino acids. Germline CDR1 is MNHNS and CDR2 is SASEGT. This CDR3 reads CASSELAVSPLHF. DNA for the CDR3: TGTGCCAGCAGTGAATTAGCGGTCTCACCCCTCCACTTT.

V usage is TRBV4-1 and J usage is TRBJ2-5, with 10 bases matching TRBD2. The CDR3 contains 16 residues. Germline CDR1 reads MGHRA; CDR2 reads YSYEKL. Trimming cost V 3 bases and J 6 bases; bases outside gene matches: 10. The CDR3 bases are TGCGCCAGCAGCCAGGATACTAGCGGGATATCCAAGACCCAGTACTTC. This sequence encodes CASSQDTSGISKTQYF.

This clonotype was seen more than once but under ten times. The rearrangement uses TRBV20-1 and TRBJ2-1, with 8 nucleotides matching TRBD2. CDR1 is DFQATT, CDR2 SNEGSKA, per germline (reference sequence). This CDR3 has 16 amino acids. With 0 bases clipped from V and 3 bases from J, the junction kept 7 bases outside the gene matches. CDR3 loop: CSARDRKREIYNEQFF. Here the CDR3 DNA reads TGCAGTGCTAGAGATCGAAAGCGGGAGATCTACAATGAGCAGTTCTTC.

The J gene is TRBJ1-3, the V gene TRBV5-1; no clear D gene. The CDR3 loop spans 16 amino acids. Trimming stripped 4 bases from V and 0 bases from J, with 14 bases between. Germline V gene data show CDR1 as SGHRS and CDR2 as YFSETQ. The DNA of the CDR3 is TGCGCCAGCAGCGTAAGCCTTGGAGACTCTGGAAACACCATATATTTT. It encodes CASSVSLGDSGNTIYF.

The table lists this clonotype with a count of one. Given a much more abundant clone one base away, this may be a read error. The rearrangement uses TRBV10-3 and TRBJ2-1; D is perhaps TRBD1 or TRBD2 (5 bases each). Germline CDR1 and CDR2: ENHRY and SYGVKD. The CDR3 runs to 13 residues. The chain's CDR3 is CPKSPDKPGEQFF. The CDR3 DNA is TGTCCTAAGTCCCCGGACAAACCGGGGGAGCAGTTCTTC.

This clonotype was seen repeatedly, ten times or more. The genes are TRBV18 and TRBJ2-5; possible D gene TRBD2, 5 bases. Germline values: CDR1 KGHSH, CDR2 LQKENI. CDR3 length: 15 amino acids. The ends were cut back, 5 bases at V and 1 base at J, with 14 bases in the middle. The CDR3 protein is CASSAGASGQETQYF. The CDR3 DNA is TGTGCCAGCTCAGCAGGCGCGAGCGGCCAAGAGACCCAGTACTTC.

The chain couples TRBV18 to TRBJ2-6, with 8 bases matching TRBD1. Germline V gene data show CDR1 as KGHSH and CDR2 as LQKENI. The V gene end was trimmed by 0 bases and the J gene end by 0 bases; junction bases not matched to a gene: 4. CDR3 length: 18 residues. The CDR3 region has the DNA TGTGCCAGCTCACCACCTGGTACAGGGGGCTCTGGGGCCAACGTCCTGACTTTC. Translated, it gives CASSPPGTGGSGANVLTF.

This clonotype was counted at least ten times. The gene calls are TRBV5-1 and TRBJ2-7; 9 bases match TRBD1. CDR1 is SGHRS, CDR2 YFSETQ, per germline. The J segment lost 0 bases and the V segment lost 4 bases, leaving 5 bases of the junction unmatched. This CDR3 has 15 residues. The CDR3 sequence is CASSPTGGPSYEQYF. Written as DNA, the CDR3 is TGCGCCAGCAGCCCTACAGGGGGCCCCTCCTACGAGCAGTACTTC.